This TCR beta chain originates from a study of T cells in Graves' hyperthyroidism and ophthalmopathy. Between the trimmed V and J ends, which lost 0 bases and 6 bases, there was a span of 11 bases. Germline V gene sequence: CDR1 MNHEY, CDR2 SVGAGI. CDR3 size: 14 residues. Diagnoses rested on clinical symptoms, serum thyroxine and TRAb, thyroid ultrasound and orbital computed tomography. TCR beta CDR3 sequences were amplified from RNA transcripts. Using the HTBI primer set, a first-round RT-PCR was run on the TCR CDR3. TCRdb itself ran the multiplex PCR reads through MiXCR, one entry per CDR3 protein. The table records around 690,000 distinct CDR3 sequences, 15% to 20% of them present only once. This clonotype was picked up many times.

The V gene is TRBV6-5, the J gene TRBJ1-2, with D possibly being TRBD1 (6 bases). This TCR came from a man between 50 and 59 years old with Graves' hyperthyroidism. The sequencing input was blood. The CDR3 coding sequence is TGTGCCAGCAGTTACTCGCCAGGGGCCGATGGCTACACCTTC. Its protein is CASSYSPGADGYTF.